What follows describes a single T cell receptor (beta chain). Germline V gives CDR1 SEHNR, CDR2 FQNEAQ (reference sequence). CDR3 length equals 18 residues. After removal of 0 bases from V and 2 bases from J, the junction contained 12 bases not matched to a gene. The source of the sample is a study of shared clonotypes between healthy human individuals. 200 to 250 ng DNA, tens of thousands of T cell genomes, went into each sorted-subset replicate PCR. Profiling relied on immunoSEQ multiplex PCR, and the TCRdb table lists in-frame clones only, not all of them. The table has roughly 700,000 clones, 74% seen once; the top ten hold 1.5% to 2%.

This clonotype originated in a woman aged 25 to 39 in good health. The sequencing sample was made of memory CD4+ T cells sorted from blood. The subset here: CD45RA-negative fraction. The chain recombines TRBV7-9 with TRBJ2-7; 8 bases agree with TRBD2. This CDR3 is CASSLAQVAGRSTYEQYF. In DNA form, the CDR3 reads TGTGCCAGCAGCTTAGCGCAAGTAGCGGGAAGGTCTACCTACGAGCAGTACTTC.